A selection of T cell receptor beta chains follows, all from one sample in a study of cytomegalovirus exposure and HLA in healthy donors. TCRdb's table, derived via immunoSEQ multiplex PCR, lists solely in-frame clones and lacks some. The sample shows 150,000 to 200,000 clones, around three quarters of them seen only once. The sequenced sample was PBMCs. These TCRs come from a woman between 40 and 50 years old in good health and CMV-seronegative. The CDR3 runs from the conserved cysteine through the conserved F or W. The D gene is left open where the match is weak. Clone size is stated in some rows and not others, as once, few, many or a class when expanded.

D	size	V	J	DNA	CDR3
-	-	TRBV11-2	TRBJ2-1	TGTGCCAGCAGCTTAGCGGGATACAATGAGCAGTTCTTC	CASSLAGYNEQFF
TRBD1	-	TRBV19	TRBJ2-5	TGTGCCAGTAGTATAGACTCCAGGGGGGAGACCCAGTACTTC	CASSIDSRGETQYF
-	-	TRBV6-6	TRBJ1-1	TGTGCCAGCAGTTACCAGGCGCTGAATACTGAAGCTTTCTTT	CASSYQALNTEAFF
-	-	TRBV6-1	TRBJ2-6	TGTGCCAGCAGTGAAGCAGGACTGACCTCTGGGGCCAACGTCCTGACTTTC	CASSEAGLTSGANVLTF
TRBD1	-	TRBV18	TRBJ1-1	TGTGCCAGCTCACCCGGGACAGCTCAGAACACTGAAGCTTTCTTT	CASSPGTAQNTEAFF
TRBD2	-	TRBV29-1	TRBJ2-1	TGCAGCGTTGCCAACCCGGGACTAGCGGATTCCTACAATGAGCAGTTCTTC	CSVANPGLADSYNEQFF
TRBD1	-	TRBV5-1	TRBJ1-1	TGCGCCAGCAGCGGGGGGACAGGGGGCACTGAAGCTTTCTTT	CASSGGTGGTEAFF
TRBD1	few	TRBV7-8	TRBJ1-2	TGTGCCAGCAGCTTAGCCCTGGACAGGGGGGGTGGCTACACCTTC	CASSLALDRGGGYTF
-	-	TRBV4-1	TRBJ1-4	TGCGCCAGCAGCCTCAACTTAGGGGCAGGGAATGAAAAACTGTTTTTT	CASSLNLGAGNEKLFF
TRBD1	-	TRBV5-4	TRBJ2-3	TGTGCCAGCAGCCCACCGGGACAGTCCTCAGATACGCAGTATTTT	CASSPPGQSSDTQYF
-	-	TRBV6-4	TRBJ1-2	TGTGCCAGCAGTAACGGGCCGGGAGGCTACACCTTC	CASSNGPGGYTF
-	-	TRBV4-2	TRBJ1-1	TGTGCCAGCAGCCAAGAAACACGGGTTGACGCACCGAACACTGAAGCTTTCTTT	CASSQETRVDAPNTEAFF
-	-	TRBV5-1	TRBJ2-5	TGCGCCAGCAGCTTGGGGAACCGGGACGGAGGGATAGAGACCCAGTACTTC	CASSLGNRDGGIETQYF
-	-	TRBV5-8	TRBJ2-7	TGTGCCAGCAGCTTACAGGGCTACGAGCAGTACTTC	CASSLQGYEQYF
-	-	TRBV5-1	TRBJ2-7	TGCGCCAGCAGCTTGCTGTCGTCCTTTAACTCCTACGAGCAGTACTTC	CASSLLSSFNSYEQYF
TRBD2	-	TRBV6-6	TRBJ2-4	TGTGCCAGCAGTAAAATAGCGGGAGGCGAAAACATTCAGTACTTC	CASSKIAGGENIQYF
TRBD1	-	TRBV30	TRBJ1-6	TGTGCCTGGAGTCCCCGGGACAGAAATTCACCCCTCCACTTT	CAWSPRDRNSPLHF
-	few	TRBV27	TRBJ1-4	TGTGCCAGCAGTTTTATGGGGGGGGGAGCTAATGAAAAACTGTTTTTT	CASSFMGGGANEKLFF
TRBD1	-	TRBV5-1	TRBJ2-7	TGCGCCAGCAGCTTTTCCTACGACAGGGGCTACGAGCAGTACTTC	CASSFSYDRGYEQYF
-	-	TRBV5-4	TRBJ2-7	TGTGCCAGCAGCTTTGGGGCAGTGAACGAGCAGTACTTC	CASSFGAVNEQYF
TRBD1	-	TRBV10-3	TRBJ2-7	TGTGCCATCAGTGACCCACTGGGGGGGGACAGGGGCGAGCAGTACTTC	CAISDPLGGDRGEQYF
TRBD2	-	TRBV30	TRBJ2-2	TGTGCCTGGAGTCGGGGGGCGAACACCGGGGAGCTGTTTTTT	CAWSRGANTGELFF
-	-	TRBV19	TRBJ1-5	TGTGCCAGTAGTATATGGGCGCCTGGTAGCAATCAGCCCCAGCATTTT	CASSIWAPGSNQPQHF
-	-	TRBV2	TRBJ1-1	TGTGCCAGCATCTTAGGACCGGGACTTTGGGGGGCTTTCTTT	CASILGPGLWGAFF
-	medium-sized	TRBV14	TRBJ1-1	TGTGCCAGCAGCCTCGGAGGAAAGGGGAACACTGAAGCTTTCTTT	CASSLGGKGNTEAFF
TRBD1	-	TRBV19	TRBJ2-7	TGTGCCAGTAGTCCTGGGACAGGGGGTAGCTACGAGCAGTACTTC	CASSPGTGGSYEQYF
-	-	TRBV7-9	TRBJ2-1	TGTGCCAGCAGCTTTAACAATGAGCAGTTCTTC	CASSFNNEQFF
-	-	TRBV7-8	TRBJ2-5	TGTGCCAGCAGCTTAGCGTGGGCAGCTCAAGAGACCCAGTACTTC	CASSLAWAAQETQYF
TRBD1	-	TRBV29-1	TRBJ2-7	TGCAGCGTTGGTAAATTATCAGGGGGCTCCTACGAGCAGTACTTC	CSVGKLSGGSYEQYF
-	-	TRBV9	TRBJ2-5	TGTGCCAGCAGCGTAGCGGGAGTGGTAGGAGAGACCCAGTACTTC	CASSVAGVVGETQYF
TRBD2	-	TRBV13	TRBJ2-3	TGTGCCAGCAGCTTAAAACTAGCGGGGACCTCCACAGATACGCAGTATTTT	CASSLKLAGTSTDTQYF
-	-	TRBV19	TRBJ1-5	TGTGCCAGTGACAAGGGGCTCCGCGGAGAACAGCCCCAGCATTTT	CASDKGLRGEQPQHF
-	-	TRBV18	TRBJ1-1	TGTGCCAGCTCACCAACGGGATCTTCCACGAACACTGAAGCTTTCTTT	CASSPTGSSTNTEAFF
TRBD1	-	TRBV18	TRBJ2-7	TGTGCCAGCTCCCAGGAACAGGGGTACTACGAGCAGTACTTC	CASSQEQGYYEQYF